The 23 T cell receptor beta chains in this list originate from one sample, sequenced in a study of blood T cells in healthy people across ages. Then a second PCR, running roughly 7 to 11 cycles, was carried out with a sample-barcoded 5' primer and a J-beta primer mix. From the 5' RACE reads, TCRdb called clonotypes with MiXCR, one entry per CDR3 protein. The sample has hundreds of thousands of distinct CDR3 sequences, roughly half seen once. The specimen was blood. Receptors were obtained from a man in his 60s in good health.

This chain uses TRBV12-3 or TRBV12-4 with TRBJ2-1; 11 nucleotides line up with TRBD2. J gave up 6 bases and V 3 bases, and 1 base lay outside the gene matches. This CDR3 spans 14 amino acids. CDR3 nucleotides: TGTGCCAGCAGTTTCACTAGCGGGGGCAATGAGCAGTTCTTC. Its protein product is CASSFTSGGNEQFF.

This clonotype appeared a few times. This chain links TRBV7-2 with TRBJ2-5; D is perhaps TRBD1 (7 bases). The CDR3 is 11 residues long. V lost 5 bases to trimming and J lost 11 bases, with 12 bases between them. Germline CDR1 SGHTA, CDR2 FQGNSA. CDR3 in amino acids: CASSQGGGQYF. CDR3 DNA sequence: TGTGCCAGCAGCCAGGGGGGTGGGCAGTACTTC.

The rearrangement links TRBV27 to TRBJ2-4; 12 nucleotides line up with TRBD2. The end of the DNA fits TRBJ2-7 better, so the J call may be wrong. CDR1 is MNHEY, CDR2 SMNVEV, per germline (reference sequence). This CDR3 has 13 amino acids. The chain's CDR3 is CASGGLAGYEQYF. The CDR3 DNA sequence: TGTGCCAGCGGGGGACTAGCGGGCTACGAGCAGTACTTC.

The genes are TRBV9 and TRBJ2-1, with a weak D call TRBD1 (7 bases). V lost 7 bases and J 13 bases, leaving 24 bases between the germline ends. Germline CDR1 is SGDLS and CDR2 is YYNGEE. The CDR3 sequence is 14 residues long. In DNA form, the CDR3 reads TGTGCCAGCCAACCCGGCGGGACAGATCGTGTCCAGTTCTTC. This gives the protein CASQPGGTDRVQFF. Complete variable domain (other parts from reference TRBV9 and TRBJ2-1): DSGVTQTPKHLITATGQRVTLRCSPRSGDLSVYWYQQSLDQGLQFLIQYYNGEERAKGNILERFSAQQFPDLHSELNLSSLELGDSALYFCASQPGGTDRVQFFGPGTRLTVL.

The rearrangement uses TRBV14 and TRBJ2-7; 8 positions agree with TRBD2. The CDR3 consists of 15 residues. With 4 bases clipped from V and 0 bases from J, the junction kept 5 bases outside the gene matches. The V gene's germline CDR1 is SGHDN and CDR2 FVKESK. CDR3 sequence (DNA): TGTGCCAGCAGCCTCTATAGCGGGGACTCCTACGAGCAGTACTTC. Translating gives CASSLYSGDSYEQYF.

J is TRBJ2-7 and V is TRBV2, with D tentatively TRBD1 (6 bases). Germline loops: CDR1 SNHLY, CDR2 FYNNEI. V was shortened by 4 bases and J by 0 bases, with 13 bases between the two germline ends. The length of the CDR3 is 15 residues. CDR3 protein: CASSVQGPGSYEQYF. Written as DNA, the CDR3 is TGTGCCAGCAGTGTACAGGGTCCTGGCTCCTACGAGCAGTACTTC.

The rearrangement links TRBV27 to TRBJ2-5; D is perhaps TRBD2 (6 bases). This CDR3 is built from 13 residues. The germline gives CDR1 MNHEY, CDR2 SMNVEV (reference sequence). V was pared by 6 bases and J by 5 bases, with 13 bases between. For the CDR3, the DNA is TGTGCCAGCAGGAACGGCGGAGGGGAGACCCAGTACTTC. It is translated as CASRNGGGETQYF.

This chain connects TRBV6-1 to TRBJ2-2, with TRBD1 matching 11 bases. With 6 bases clipped from V and 8 bases from J, the junction kept 5 bases outside the gene matches. The germline V gene encodes CDR1 MNHNS and CDR2 SASEGT. The CDR3 loop spans 14 amino acids. CDR3 sequence: CASRDRGRSGELFF. CDR3 sequence (DNA): TGTGCCAGCAGGGACAGGGGGCGATCAGGGGAGCTGTTTTTT.

The genes are TRBV20-1 and TRBJ2-1, with a possible D match to TRBD2 (5 bases). This CDR3 contains 12 residues. Trimming shortened V by 1 base and J by 8 bases, and 9 bases separated the two germline ends. Germline lookup yields CDR1 DFQATT and CDR2 SNEGSKA (reference sequence). CDR3 residues: CSARGTHYEQFF. DNA of the CDR3: TGCAGTGCTAGAGGGACTCACTATGAGCAGTTCTTC.

With respect to this clonotype: At one boundary the junction diverges from the germline segment, which might be a read error. The chain combines TRBV6-2 or TRBV6-3 with TRBJ2-7, with 15 bases that match TRBD2. CDR1 and CDR2 (germline): MNHEY, SVGEGT. This CDR3 has 20 residues. CDR3 residues: CASTYRPGLAGGSSSYEQYF. DNA of the CDR3: TGTGCCAGCACTTACCGGCCGGGACTAGCGGGGGGATCGAGCTCCTACGAGCAGTACTTC.

The chain links TRBV20-1 to TRBJ2-7; 7 bases agree with TRBD2. This CDR3 has 15 residues. Trimming cost V 3 bases and J 1 base; bases outside gene matches: 9. Germline CDR1 is DFQATT and CDR2 is SNEGSKA (reference sequence). The CDR3 DNA follows: TGCAGTGCTAGGCACCCTAGCGGATCTTCCTACGAGCAGTACTTC. It codes for CSARHPSGSSYEQYF.

This clonotype was seen a few times. The chain recombines TRBV7-9 with TRBJ1-5, with TRBD1 matching 7 bases. The V gene's germline CDR1 is SEHNR and CDR2 FQNEAQ (reference sequence). The CDR3 extends over 14 amino acids. J gave up 4 bases and V 5 bases, and 5 bases lay outside the gene matches. The CDR3 protein is CASSKGQANQPQHF. CDR3 bases: TGTGCCAGCAGCAAAGGACAGGCTAATCAGCCCCAGCATTTT.

This clonotype has a count of ten or more. V and J are TRBV7-9 and TRBJ1-3; TRBD1 is a possible D gene (6 bases). The CDR3 consists of 16 residues. Germline assignment: CDR1 SEHNR and CDR2 FQNEAQ (reference sequence). The ends were cut back, 1 base at V and 4 bases at J, with 14 bases in the middle. CDR3: CASSLVSGTPGNTIYF. DNA of the CDR3: TGTGCCAGCAGCTTAGTTTCCGGGACACCAGGAAACACCATATATTTT. The complete variable domain, with remaining parts taken from reference TRBV7-9 and TRBJ1-3, reads DTGVSQNPRHKITKRGQNVTFRCDPISEHNRLYWYRQTLGQGPEFLTYFQNEAQLEKSRLLSDRFSAERPKGSFSTLEIQRTEQGDSAMYLCASSLVSGTPGNTIYFGEGSWLTVV.

Here the CDR3 reads CASSLGQGEYEQYF. The CDR3 bases are TGTGCCAGCAGCTTAGGTCAGGGGGAATACGAGCAGTACTTC. The gene calls are TRBV7-9 and TRBJ2-5; 7 nucleotides match TRBD1. Matching the DNA end better, TRBJ2-7 makes the J call doubtful. The germline V gene has CDR1 SEHNR and CDR2 FQNEAQ (reference sequence). The CDR3 totals 14 residues.

This clonotype has just a few counts. The chain couples TRBV20-1 to TRBJ2-7, with 16 bases lining up with TRBD2. Trimming cost V 6 bases and J 4 bases; bases outside gene matches: 9. Germline V gene lookup returns CDR1 DFQATT and CDR2 SNEGSKA (reference sequence). This CDR3 contains 16 residues. The CDR3 nucleotides are TGCAGTGCCCAAAAACCGGGACTAGCGGGGGGGTACGAGCAGTACTTC. Translating gives CSAQKPGLAGGYEQYF.

This clonotype was recorded a few times. The gene calls are TRBV20-1 and TRBJ2-5; 8 bases match TRBD1. The DNA end is more similar to TRBJ2-7, so the J call may be wrong. Germline lookup yields CDR1 DFQATT and CDR2 SNEGSKA (reference sequence). This CDR3 region has 16 residues. The CDR3 nucleotides read TGCAGTGCTAGCGCTCAGGGGGCCCCATTGAGATACGAGCAGTACTTC. Encoded protein: CSASAQGAPLRYEQYF.

This clonotype was observed at least ten times. The chain joins TRBV3-1 to TRBJ2-5; possible D gene TRBD2, 5 bases. The V end was cut by 1 base, the J end by 7 bases, with 7 bases between. Germline CDR1 and CDR2: LGHDT and YNNKEL (reference sequence). The CDR3 is made up of 12 amino acids. The CDR3 loop is CASSQGAGTQYF. The CDR3 bases are TGTGCCAGCAGCCAAGGGGCGGGGACCCAGTACTTC.

The gene calls are TRBV11-2 and TRBJ1-2; the D is unclear. V was pared by 6 bases and J by 7 bases, with 12 bases between. The CDR3 sequence is 12 residues long. CDR1 SGHAT and CDR2 FQNNGV come from the germline V gene. DNA for the CDR3: TGTGCCAGCAGGCCCACTAACGGTGGCTACACCTTC. Amino acids: CASRPTNGGYTF.

The V gene is TRBV10-3, the J gene TRBJ1-6, with TRBD1 matching 7 bases. V dropped 5 bases and J dropped 9; count of bases not matched to a gene: 13. The CDR3 totals 16 residues. Germline V gives CDR1 ENHRY, CDR2 SYGVKD. CDR3 in amino acids: CAISFIGGEGISPLHF. The DNA of the CDR3 is TGTGCCATCAGTTTCATAGGGGGCGAAGGAATTTCACCCCTCCACTTT.

About this clonotype: A much larger clone differs from this one at a single base, so this may be a read error. The rearrangement uses TRBV24-1 and TRBJ2-5; possibly TRBD1 for D (5 bases). V lost 3 bases to trimming and J lost 2 bases, with 12 bases between them. The CDR3 has 15 amino acids. The germline CDR1 and CDR2 sequences are KGHDR and SFDVKD. The CDR3 DNA reads TGTGCCACCAGTGATCCAGGACATATGCAAGAGACCCAGTACTTC. It is translated as CATSDPGHMQETQYF.

This clonotype was seen more than once but under ten times. The J gene is TRBJ2-1, the V gene TRBV7-2, with TRBD2 as a possible D gene (5 bases). The end of the DNA fits TRBJ2-7 better, so the J call may be wrong. The CDR3 consists of 16 residues. Germline assignment: CDR1 SGHTA and CDR2 FQGNSA. CDR3 sequence reads: CASSPQTGTSYNEQYF. DNA for the CDR3: TGTGCCAGCAGTCCCCAGACGGGAACCTCCTACAATGAGCAGTACTTC.

This clonotype was seen a single time. V gene TRBV20-1 combines with J gene TRBJ2-4; D possibly corresponds to TRBD1 (5 bases). The J call may be in error: the DNA end matches TRBJ2-7 better. The germline CDR1 and CDR2 sequences are DFQATT and SNEGSKA (reference sequence). The CDR3 consists of 13 residues. This chain's CDR3 is CSVRVGNQYEQYF. The CDR3 nucleotides are TGCAGCGTCAGGGTAGGGAATCAATACGAGCAGTACTTC.

The sample holds a few counts of this clonotype. This chain uses TRBV20-1 with TRBJ1-4; 8 bases line up with TRBD1. In germline, CDR1 is DFQATT, CDR2 SNEGSKA (reference sequence). The CDR3 is made up of 13 amino acids. The ends lost 5 bases at V and 8 bases at J; junction bases unmatched: 7. The CDR3 sequence is CSALDRGWEKLFF. The CDR3 DNA follows: TGCAGTGCTCTCGACAGGGGTTGGGAAAAACTGTTTTTT.